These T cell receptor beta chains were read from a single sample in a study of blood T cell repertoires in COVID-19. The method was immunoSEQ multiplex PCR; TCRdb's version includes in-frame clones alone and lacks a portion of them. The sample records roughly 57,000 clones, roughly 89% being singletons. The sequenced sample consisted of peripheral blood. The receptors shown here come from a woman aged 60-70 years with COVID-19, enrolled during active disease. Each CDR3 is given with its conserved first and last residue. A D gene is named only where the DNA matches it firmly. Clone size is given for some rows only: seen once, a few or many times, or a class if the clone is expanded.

cdr3_aa: CASSPGLGGELFF
cdr3_nt: TGCGCCAGCAGCCCCGGATTAGGCGGCGAGCTGTTTTTT
j_call: TRBJ2-2
d_call: -
clone_size: -
v_call: TRBV5-1

cdr3_aa: CASSVALAGVGEQYF
cdr3_nt: TGTGCCAGCAGCGTAGCACTAGCGGGAGTAGGGGAGCAGTACTTC
j_call: TRBJ2-7
d_call: TRBD2
clone_size: -
v_call: TRBV9

cdr3_aa: CATSRGWSYNEQFF
cdr3_nt: TGTGCGACCAGTAGGGGGTGGTCCTACAATGAGCAGTTCTTC
j_call: TRBJ2-1
d_call: -
clone_size: -
v_call: TRBV6-4

cdr3_aa: CASSLAVYGYTF
cdr3_nt: TGTGCCTCATCCTTGGCCGTATATGGCTACACCTTC
j_call: TRBJ1-2
d_call: -
clone_size: -
v_call: TRBV30

cdr3_aa: CASSYSGTGVYNEQFF
cdr3_nt: TGTGCCAGCAGTTACTCCGGCACAGGGGTGTACAATGAGCAGTTCTTC
j_call: TRBJ2-1
d_call: TRBD1
clone_size: -
v_call: TRBV6-2/TRBV6-3

cdr3_aa: CASSVGQGGSMIYQPQHF
cdr3_nt: TGTGCCAGCAGTGTCGGACAGGGGGGAAGTATGATTTATCAGCCCCAGCATTTT
j_call: TRBJ1-5
d_call: TRBD1
clone_size: -
v_call: TRBV6-1

cdr3_aa: CANPSCRTYNEQFF
cdr3_nt: TGTGCCAACCCTAGCTGCAGAACCTACAATGAGCAGTTCTTC
j_call: TRBJ2-1
d_call: -
clone_size: -
v_call: TRBV6-5

cdr3_aa: CASSYSGGPTDTQYF
cdr3_nt: TGTGCCAGCAGTTACTCAGGAGGGCCCACAGATACGCAGTATTTT
j_call: TRBJ2-3
d_call: -
clone_size: -
v_call: TRBV6-6

cdr3_aa: CASSRQDHGELFF
cdr3_nt: TGTGCCAGCAGTCGACAGGATCACGGGGAGCTGTTTTTT
j_call: TRBJ2-2
d_call: -
clone_size: -
v_call: TRBV6-5

cdr3_aa: CASSHLLAGGPEQFF
cdr3_nt: TGTGCCAGTAGTCACCTACTAGCGGGGGGTCCGGAGCAGTTCTTC
j_call: TRBJ2-1
d_call: TRBD2
clone_size: -
v_call: TRBV19

cdr3_aa: CASSLGGNRRAGELFF
cdr3_nt: TGTGCCAGTAGTCTGGGGGGGAATCGAAGGGCCGGGGAGCTGTTTTTT
j_call: TRBJ2-2
d_call: TRBD2
clone_size: -
v_call: TRBV19

cdr3_aa: CSARVRETQYF
cdr3_nt: TGCAGTGCTAGAGTCCGGGAGACCCAGTACTTC
j_call: TRBJ2-5
d_call: -
clone_size: -
v_call: TRBV20-1

cdr3_aa: CASSRIGQGTEAFF
cdr3_nt: TGTGCCAGTAGCAGAATCGGACAGGGGACTGAAGCTTTCTTT
j_call: TRBJ1-1
d_call: TRBD1
clone_size: -
v_call: TRBV19

cdr3_aa: CATSDSGLAGPTDTQYF
cdr3_nt: TGTGCCACCAGTGATTCTGGACTAGCGGGACCGACAGATACGCAGTATTTT
j_call: TRBJ2-3
d_call: TRBD2
clone_size: few
v_call: TRBV24-1

cdr3_aa: CASSEYTDGAKLFF
cdr3_nt: TGTGCCAGCAGTGAATATACCGACGGAGCAAAACTGTTTTTT
j_call: TRBJ1-4
d_call: -
clone_size: -
v_call: TRBV25-1

cdr3_aa: CASSSSGLGNSPLHF
cdr3_nt: TGCGCCAGCAGCAGCTCAGGGTTGGGGAATTCACCCCTCCACTTT
j_call: TRBJ1-6
d_call: -
clone_size: -
v_call: TRBV5-1

cdr3_aa: CASSLKQGDNSPLHF
cdr3_nt: TGTGCCAGCAGCTTAAAACAGGGGGATAATTCACCCCTCCACTTT
j_call: TRBJ1-6
d_call: TRBD1
clone_size: -
v_call: TRBV5-5

cdr3_aa: CASRKGQPQPQHF
cdr3_nt: TGTGCCAGCAGAAAAGGACAGCCACAGCCCCAGCATTTT
j_call: TRBJ1-5
d_call: -
clone_size: -
v_call: TRBV6-6

cdr3_aa: CASGRGVNQPQHF
cdr3_nt: TGTGCCAGCGGCAGGGGTGTCAATCAGCCCCAGCATTTT
j_call: TRBJ1-5
d_call: -
clone_size: -
v_call: TRBV6-5

cdr3_aa: CASSRGSSYNEQFF
cdr3_nt: TGTGCCAGCAGCCGGGGGAGCTCCTACAATGAGCAGTTCTTC
j_call: TRBJ2-1
d_call: -
clone_size: -
v_call: TRBV5-8

cdr3_aa: CASSLGASQDLTEAFF
cdr3_nt: TGTGCCAGCAGCTTAGGGGCATCTCAAGACCTCACGGAAGCTTTCTTT
j_call: TRBJ1-1
d_call: -
clone_size: -
v_call: TRBV7-9